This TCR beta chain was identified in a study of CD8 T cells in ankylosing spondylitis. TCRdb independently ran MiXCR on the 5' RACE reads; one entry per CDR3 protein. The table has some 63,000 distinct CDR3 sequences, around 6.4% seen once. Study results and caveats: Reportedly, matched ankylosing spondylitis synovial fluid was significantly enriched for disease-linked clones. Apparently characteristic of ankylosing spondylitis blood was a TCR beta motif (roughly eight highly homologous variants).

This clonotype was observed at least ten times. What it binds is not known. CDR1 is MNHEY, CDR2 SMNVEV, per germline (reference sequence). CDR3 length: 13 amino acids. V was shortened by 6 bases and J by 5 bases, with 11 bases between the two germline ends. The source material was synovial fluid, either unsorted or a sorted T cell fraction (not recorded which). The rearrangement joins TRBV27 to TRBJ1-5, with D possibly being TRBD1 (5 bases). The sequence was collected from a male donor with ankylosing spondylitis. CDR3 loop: CASRLRDHQPQHF. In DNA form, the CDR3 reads TGTGCCAGCAGACTCCGGGACCATCAGCCCCAGCATTTT.